What follows are 21 T cell receptor beta chains derived from one specimen sequenced in a study of blood T cells in healthy people across ages (dated by TCRdb to about 2015). The library was prepared using 5' RACE. Sequencing instrument: Illumina HiSeq 2500. A second 7 to 11 cycle PCR used a sample-barcoded 5' primer and a J-beta primer mix. TCRdb cleaned the public reads at Q25 with fastp, built clones with MiXCR and kept in-frame beta chains. Duplicate CDR3 protein sequences are folded into a single record with the most common DNA and genes. The table for this sample lists roughly 700,000 distinct CDR3 sequences; around 25% of them were counted only once. The ten most abundant clones make up 8% to 10% of the sample. Separately, the same data were catalogued under a study of T cells of mothers and their children.

Input material: blood. The receptors were sampled from a boy aged 5 to 17 in good health.

The table lists this clonotype with a few counts. The chain is built from TRBV6-5 and TRBJ2-7, with D perhaps TRBD1 (7 bases). The V and J ends lost 6 bases and 2 bases respectively, with 17 bases between them. CDR3 size: 15 residues. Germline loops: CDR1 MNHEY, CDR2 SVGAGI. This CDR3 reads CASRAGSGTAYEQYF. In nucleotides, the CDR3 is TGTGCCAGCAGAGCGGGTTCCGGGACAGCCTACGAGCAGTACTTC.

The V gene is TRBV7-2, the J gene TRBJ1-2; D not certain. The CDR3 totals 15 residues. V lost 4 bases, J lost 8 bases, and 20 bases lay in between. Per the germline V gene, CDR1 is SGHTA and CDR2 is FQGNSA. This CDR3 reads CASSSRHSPDDGYTF. CDR3 bases: TGTGCCAGCAGCTCCAGACACTCCCCCGACGACGGCTACACCTTC.

J is TRBJ2-1 and V is TRBV7-8; 8 positions match TRBD2. From germline, CDR1 is SGHVS and CDR2 FQNEAQ. Trimming at V came to 3 bases and at J to 7 bases, leaving 14 bases not matched to a gene. The CDR3 is made up of 17 amino acids. The CDR3 DNA reads TGTGCCAGCAGCTTTGCCGGGCAGAGCGGGAGCTGGAATGAGCAGTTCTTC. This translates into CASSFAGQSGSWNEQFF.

Turning to this clonotype: An end of the junction differs from the germline gene, which may be a read error. The V call is TRBV27, the J call TRBJ1-2; no firm D call. The CDR3 has 14 residues. The germline V gene encodes CDR1 MNHEY and CDR2 SMNVEV (reference sequence). Written as DNA, the CDR3 is TGTACCAGCAGTTTATCGGGAGGCTACTATGGCTACACCTTC. Its translation is CTSSLSGGYYGYTF.

This clonotype has a handful of counts. The V and J genes are TRBV29-1 and TRBJ2-5; 9 nucleotides align to TRBD2. Germline V CDR1 and CDR2: SQVTM, ANQGSEA. The V and J ends lost 2 bases and 1 base, in that order; junction bases with no gene match: 2. This CDR3 is 14 amino acids long. For the CDR3, the DNA is TGCAGCGTTGAAAAAGCGGGGGGCCAAGAGACCCAGTACTTC. Protein: CSVEKAGGQETQYF.

This clonotype has more than one count but fewer than ten. J is TRBJ2-7 and V is TRBV14, with TRBD1 identical over 9 bases. The CDR3 sequence is 15 residues long. The V gene's germline CDR1 is SGHDN and CDR2 FVKESK. J gave up 2 bases and V 4 bases, and 6 bases lay outside the gene matches. The CDR3 loop is CASSLRDRVTYEQYF. The CDR3 nucleotides read TGTGCCAGCAGCCTCCGGGACAGGGTTACCTACGAGCAGTACTTC. Variable domain in full (rest from reference TRBV14 and TRBJ2-7): EAGVTQFPSHSVIEKGQTVTLRCDPISGHDNLYWYRRVMGKEIKFLLHFVKESKQDESGMPNNRFLAERTGGTYSTLKVQPAELEDSGVYFCASSLRDRVTYEQYFGPGTRLTVT.

The chain couples TRBV7-9 to TRBJ2-2; maybe TRBD1 (6 bases). Germline values: CDR1 SEHNR, CDR2 FQNEAQ (reference sequence). Trimming took 5 bases from V and 1 from J, leaving 8 bases between them. The CDR3 is made up of 14 amino acids. Written as DNA, the CDR3 is TGTGCCAGCAGCCAACAGGGGAACACCGGGGAGCTGTTTTTT. Translation gives CASSQQGNTGELFF.

This clonotype has more than one count but fewer than ten. The chain is built from TRBV7-9 and TRBJ2-1, with 7 bases lining up with TRBD1. With V trimmed by 5 bases and J by 4 bases, 5 bases remained unmatched. From germline, CDR1 is SEHNR and CDR2 FQNEAQ (reference sequence). The CDR3 has 14 amino acids. This CDR3 reads CASSKYRGYNEQFF. CDR3 coding DNA: TGTGCCAGCAGCAAATACAGGGGTTACAATGAGCAGTTCTTC.

Only a few counts were recorded for this clonotype. The CDR3 coding sequence is TGTGCCAGCAGCTGGGGGGGATACACAGATACGCAGTATTTT. This codes for CASSWGGYTDTQYF. The chain carries TRBV7-2 and TRBJ2-3; 7 bases match TRBD2. The germline CDR1 and CDR2 sequences are SGHTA and FQGNSA. This CDR3 spans 14 amino acids. The V segment lost 4 bases and the J segment 2 bases; nucleotides outside the gene matches: 3. Variable domain in full (rest from reference TRBV7-2 and TRBJ2-3): GAGVSQSPSNKVTEKGKDVELRCDPISGHTALYWYRQSLGQGLEFLIYFQGNSAPDKSGLPSDRFSAERTGGSVSTLTIQRTQQEDSAVYLCASSWGGYTDTQYFGPGTRLTVL.

On this clonotype itself: At one boundary the junction diverges from the germline segment, which might be a read error. The J gene is TRBJ2-7, the V gene TRBV6-5; 7 positions agree with TRBD2. The CDR3 has 16 residues. Germline CDR1 and CDR2: MNHEY and SVGAGI. This CDR3 reads CASSYWTSGGSYEQHF. CDR3 coding DNA: TGTGCCAGCAGTTACTGGACATCGGGAGGCTCCTACGAGCAGCACTTC.

This clonotype was seen more than once but under ten times. The V call is TRBV5-6, the J call TRBJ1-5; no firm D call. CDR1 and CDR2 (germline): SGHDT, YYEEEE. The V and J ends lost 2 bases and 0 bases respectively, with 9 bases between them. This CDR3 is built from 15 residues. The DNA of the CDR3 is TGTGCCAGCAGCTTTCGGAGGATTAGCAATCAGCCCCAGCATTTT. Protein: CASSFRRISNQPQHF.

This chain uses TRBV28 with TRBJ1-1, with 8 bases identical to TRBD1. CDR1 and CDR2 from the germline V gene are MDHEN and SYDVKM. The CDR3 has 16 amino acids. Losses at the gene ends were 6 bases for V and 0 bases for J; bases not matched to a gene: 9. This CDR3 is CASSPGQGDMNTEAFF. The CDR3 bases are TGTGCCAGCAGCCCTGGACAGGGCGACATGAACACTGAAGCTTTCTTT.

The CDR3 spells CSVVSRTVDYGYTF. Here the CDR3 DNA reads TGCAGCGTTGTATCCAGGACAGTTGACTATGGCTACACCTTC. This chain connects TRBV29-1 to TRBJ1-2; perhaps TRBD1 as D (6 bases). The CDR3 spans 14 residues. Trimming removed 4 bases from V and 3 bases from J, with 15 bases in between. Germline V CDR1 and CDR2: SQVTM, ANQGSEA.

This clonotype was recorded at least ten times. This rearrangement joins TRBV4-1 to TRBJ1-5; 9 positions agree with TRBD1. The CDR3 is 14 amino acids. The J segment lost 7 bases and the V segment lost 4 bases, leaving 5 bases of the junction unmatched. Germline V gene data show CDR1 as MGHRA and CDR2 as YSYEKL. CDR3 DNA: TGCGCCAGCAGCCCTTGGACAGGGGACCAGCCCCAGCATTTT. Translation gives CASSPWTGDQPQHF.

This clonotype was found many times. The rearrangement links TRBV18 to TRBJ2-1; D is undetermined. V was shortened by 8 bases and J by 5 bases, with 13 bases between the two germline ends. The CDR3 runs to 13 residues. Germline loops: CDR1 KGHSH, CDR2 LQKENI. CDR3 DNA: TGTGCCAGCAGCCCCCGCCTGGACAATGAGCAGTTCTTC. This translates into CASSPRLDNEQFF.

This clonotype has only a few counts. The V and J genes are TRBV27 and TRBJ1-2, with D hard to call. The CDR3 runs 14 residues. V lost 5 bases, J lost 9 bases, and 19 bases lay in between. Germline V gene data show CDR1 as MNHEY and CDR2 as SMNVEV (reference sequence). The CDR3 DNA sequence: TGTGCCAGCAGTCGGTTGGGTAGTTACGATAGCTACACCTTC. Translation gives CASSRLGSYDSYTF.

This clonotype has more than one count but fewer than ten. J is TRBJ1-2 and V is TRBV6-1; D is unclear. The V gene lost 7 bases and the J gene lost 6 bases, with 18 bases spanning the gap. CDR1 is MNHNS, CDR2 SASEGT, per germline. The CDR3 spans 14 residues. The CDR3 bases are TGTGCCAGCATCTTCTTAGGACGCGGGGATGGCTACACCTTC. Translation: CASIFLGRGDGYTF.

The table lists this clonotype with a few counts. This chain connects TRBV4-2 to TRBJ2-1; a possible D gene is TRBD2 (6 bases). Trimming removed 0 bases at V and 9 bases at J, with 15 bases between. The CDR3 is 15 residues long. CDR1 and CDR2 (germline): LGHNA, YNFKEQ. CDR3 DNA: TGTGCCAGCAGCCAAGACGCGCGGAGGGCGCCTGAGCAGTTCTTC. It translates to CASSQDARRAPEQFF.

The gene calls are TRBV29-1 and TRBJ2-1; 8 bases match TRBD1. The J segment lost 5 bases and the V segment lost 6 bases, leaving 6 bases of the junction unmatched. This CDR3 comprises 13 residues. CDR1 SQVTM and CDR2 ANQGSEA come from the germline V gene. DNA of the CDR3: TGCAGCGTCGGGGACAGGAACAACAATGAGCAGTTCTTC. Translated, it gives CSVGDRNNNEQFF.

The genes are TRBV20-1 and TRBJ2-1; possible D gene TRBD1, 5 bases. TRBJ2-5 explains the end of the DNA better; the J call may be wrong. Germline lookup yields CDR1 DFQATT and CDR2 SNEGSKA (reference sequence). CDR3 length: 14 residues. Here the CDR3 DNA reads TGCAGTGCTCCAGCGAATGTAGCAGGGGAGACCCAGTACTTC. This translates into CSAPANVAGETQYF.

About this clonotype: One end of the junction fails to match germline, which may point to a read error. This rearrangement joins TRBV5-1 to TRBJ2-1; weak D call: TRBD2 (5 bases). This CDR3 has 16 residues. Germline CDR1 SGHRS, CDR2 YFSETQ. The CDR3 nucleotides are TGTGCCAGCAGCTTAGTAGTGGGAGCTTCCTACAATGAGCAGTTCTTC. Amino acids: CASSLVVGASYNEQFF.